A selection of T cell receptor beta chains follows, all from one sample in a study of T cells in Graves' hyperthyroidism and ophthalmopathy. One entry per CDR3 protein, called by TCRdb with MiXCR from the multiplex PCR reads. The sample carries 450,000 to 700,000 distinct CDR3 sequences, 40% to 55% recorded once. The sequenced sample was peripheral blood or thyroid tissue (not recorded which). The receptors shown here come from a woman younger than 30 with Graves' hyperthyroidism. The CDR3 runs from the conserved cysteine through the conserved F or W. Each record gives: V gene, J gene, clone size, D gene, CDR3 DNA, CDR3 protein. D genes are given only for firm matches. A row's size may be missing; if present it is once, few, many or a size class.

v_call: TRBV15
j_call: TRBJ2-1
clone_size: few
d_call: .
cdr3_nt: TGTGCCACCAGCAGAGATCGGAGTCCGGATGAGCAGTTCTTC
cdr3_aa: CATSRDRSPDEQFF

v_call: TRBV10-1
j_call: TRBJ1-6
clone_size: few
d_call: .
cdr3_nt: TGCGCCAGCAGTGAGTCGATTGCGGGGGGCGGTAATTCACCCCTCCACTTT
cdr3_aa: CASSESIAGGGNSPLHF

v_call: TRBV4-1
j_call: TRBJ2-6
clone_size: once
d_call: .
cdr3_nt: TGCGCCAGCAGCCAAGATGCAGGGAGTGGTGGGGCCAACGTCCTGACTTTC
cdr3_aa: CASSQDAGSGGANVLTF

v_call: TRBV6-6
j_call: TRBJ1-5
clone_size: .
d_call: .
cdr3_nt: TGTGCCAGCAGTTACCGACAGAATCAGCCCCAGCATTTT
cdr3_aa: CASSYRQNQPQHF

v_call: TRBV25-1
j_call: TRBJ2-5
clone_size: .
d_call: TRBD2
cdr3_nt: TGTGCCAGCAGTGGGGGCGTGACTAGCGGGAGAAAAGAGACCCAGTACTTC
cdr3_aa: CASSGGVTSGRKETQYF

v_call: TRBV6-6
j_call: TRBJ1-3
clone_size: many
d_call: .
cdr3_nt: TGTGCCAGCAGTTACGCTTTGGTGGCTGGAAACACCATATATTTT
cdr3_aa: CASSYALVAGNTIYF

v_call: TRBV20-1
j_call: TRBJ1-5
clone_size: many
d_call: TRBD1
cdr3_nt: TGCAGTGCTAAGCCTTGGGACAGATCCAATCAGCCCCAGCATTTT
cdr3_aa: CSAKPWDRSNQPQHF

v_call: TRBV27
j_call: TRBJ2-7
clone_size: .
d_call: TRBD1
cdr3_nt: TGTGCCAGCACGAACTTTTACAGGGGGAGCGGGTACGAGCAGTACTTC
cdr3_aa: CASTNFYRGSGYEQYF

v_call: TRBV15
j_call: TRBJ2-7
clone_size: .
d_call: TRBD1
cdr3_nt: TGTGCCACCAGCGTCAGAACAGGGGGCGAGCAGTACTTC
cdr3_aa: CATSVRTGGEQYF

v_call: TRBV7-2
j_call: TRBJ2-2
clone_size: .
d_call: .
cdr3_nt: TGTGCCAGCAGCTTAAATGGGGGAAGGTTGTTTTTT
cdr3_aa: CASSLNGGRLFF

v_call: TRBV10-2
j_call: TRBJ2-3
clone_size: many
d_call: .
cdr3_nt: TGCGCCAGCAGTGTAGGTGATACGCAGTATTTT
cdr3_aa: CASSVGDTQYF

v_call: TRBV11-3
j_call: TRBJ2-2
clone_size: .
d_call: TRBD2
cdr3_nt: TGTGCCAGCAGCCCGGGTAATAGCGGGAGGATGACCGGGGAGCTGTTTTTT
cdr3_aa: CASSPGNSGRMTGELFF

v_call: TRBV18
j_call: TRBJ1-2
clone_size: .
d_call: .
cdr3_nt: TGTGCCAGCTCACCCTCGGACAGAAGATATGGCTACACCTTC
cdr3_aa: CASSPSDRRYGYTF

v_call: TRBV20-1
j_call: TRBJ2-7
clone_size: many
d_call: .
cdr3_nt: TGCAGTGCTAGAGCTTCCTCTACCGGGACTCCGGGCTACGAGCAGTACTTC
cdr3_aa: CSARASSTGTPGYEQYF

v_call: TRBV6-6
j_call: TRBJ1-5
clone_size: .
d_call: TRBD1
cdr3_nt: TGTGCCAGCAGCCCAGGACAGGATCTTTATAGCAATCAGCCCCAGCATTTT
cdr3_aa: CASSPGQDLYSNQPQHF

v_call: TRBV5-1
j_call: TRBJ2-2
clone_size: .
d_call: .
cdr3_nt: TGCGCCAGCAGCCAGGAAAACACCGGGGAGCTGTTTTTT
cdr3_aa: CASSQENTGELFF

v_call: TRBV7-9
j_call: TRBJ2-7
clone_size: many
d_call: TRBD1
cdr3_nt: TGTGCCAGCAGCTTAGCCCGGGACAGGGCTTCGTACGAGCAGTACTTC
cdr3_aa: CASSLARDRASYEQYF

v_call: TRBV5-1
j_call: TRBJ2-7
clone_size: few
d_call: TRBD2
cdr3_nt: TGCGCCAGCAGCCCGGGGATAGCGGGAGTCTCCTCCTACGAGCAGTACTTC
cdr3_aa: CASSPGIAGVSSYEQYF

v_call: TRBV15
j_call: TRBJ2-3
clone_size: many
d_call: .
cdr3_nt: TGTGCCACCAGCAGAGAGTCGGTGGGGCGAGATACGCAGTATTTT
cdr3_aa: CATSRESVGRDTQYF

v_call: TRBV10-3
j_call: TRBJ1-4
clone_size: .
d_call: .
cdr3_nt: TGTGCCATCAGTGAGATACGCCAGGGTAATGAAAAACTGTTTTTT
cdr3_aa: CAISEIRQGNEKLFF

v_call: TRBV5-6
j_call: TRBJ2-5
clone_size: many
d_call: .
cdr3_nt: TGTGCCAGCAGCTTGGCCGTGGGCGGGGAGACCCAGTACTTC
cdr3_aa: CASSLAVGGETQYF

v_call: TRBV20-1
j_call: TRBJ2-7
clone_size: many
d_call: .
cdr3_nt: TGCAGTGCTAGGGGACTGCCGAACTACGAGCAGTACTTC
cdr3_aa: CSARGLPNYEQYF

v_call: TRBV7-9
j_call: TRBJ2-7
clone_size: .
d_call: TRBD2
cdr3_nt: TGTGCCAGCAGTTCAACTAGCGGGAGTTTCGACGAGCAGTACTTC
cdr3_aa: CASSSTSGSFDEQYF

v_call: TRBV2
j_call: TRBJ1-5
clone_size: once
d_call: TRBD1
cdr3_nt: TGTGCTAGAGATCGTGGGGACAGGGAGTCAGGCAATCAGCCCCAGCATTTT
cdr3_aa: CARDRGDRESGNQPQHF

v_call: TRBV24-1
j_call: TRBJ2-2
clone_size: many
d_call: TRBD1
cdr3_nt: TGTGCCACCAGTGATAGCGCCAGGGGGCGCCCCGGGGAGCTGTTTTTT
cdr3_aa: CATSDSARGRPGELFF

v_call: TRBV5-1
j_call: TRBJ1-1
clone_size: .
d_call: .
cdr3_nt: TGCGCCAGCAGCCTGTCAGCAGGGGACACTGAAGCTTTCTTT
cdr3_aa: CASSLSAGDTEAFF

v_call: TRBV9
j_call: TRBJ1-3
clone_size: .
d_call: .
cdr3_nt: .
cdr3_aa: CASSVWGEANTEAFFGQGTIYF

v_call: TRBV5-8
j_call: TRBJ1-4
clone_size: many
d_call: TRBD1
cdr3_nt: TGTGCCAGCAGTTCGGACAGGGCCAATAATGAAAAACTGTTTTTT
cdr3_aa: CASSSDRANNEKLFF

v_call: TRBV7-2
j_call: TRBJ1-1
clone_size: .
d_call: TRBD1
cdr3_nt: TGTGCCACCAAGGACAGGGGGCGCCCTGAAGCTTTCTTT
cdr3_aa: CATKDRGRPEAFF

v_call: TRBV14
j_call: TRBJ2-3
clone_size: .
d_call: .
cdr3_nt: TGTGCCAGCAGCCACCCGGGCCCGCAGTATTTT
cdr3_aa: CASSHPGPQYF

v_call: TRBV19
j_call: TRBJ2-7
clone_size: .
d_call: TRBD2
cdr3_nt: TGTGCCAGTAGTATTCTGGGACTAGCGGGAGTTTACGAGCAGTACTTC
cdr3_aa: CASSILGLAGVYEQYF

v_call: TRBV19
j_call: TRBJ1-1
clone_size: many
d_call: .
cdr3_nt: TGTGCCAGTAGTATAGTCCCAAGAATGAACACTGAAGCTTTCTTT
cdr3_aa: CASSIVPRMNTEAFF

v_call: TRBV7-9
j_call: TRBJ1-4
clone_size: .
d_call: .
cdr3_nt: TGTGCCGGAGAGCGGGAGGGGGGCTACAATGAAAAACTGTTTTTT
cdr3_aa: CAGEREGGYNEKLFF

v_call: TRBV29-1
j_call: TRBJ2-7
clone_size: .
d_call: TRBD2
cdr3_nt: TGCAGCGTTGGGACTAGCGGGATGGAGCAGTACTTC
cdr3_aa: CSVGTSGMEQYF

v_call: TRBV9
j_call: TRBJ2-7
clone_size: many
d_call: TRBD1
cdr3_nt: TGTGCCAGCAGTATACAGGGGGAAATGGGCGAGCAGTACTTC
cdr3_aa: CASSIQGEMGEQYF

v_call: TRBV9
j_call: TRBJ2-2
clone_size: .
d_call: .
cdr3_nt: TGTGCCAGCAGCGTAGGGGTAGCGGGGGAGCTGTTTTTT
cdr3_aa: CASSVGVAGELFF

v_call: TRBV29-1
j_call: TRBJ1-5
clone_size: .
d_call: .
cdr3_nt: TGCAGCGTTGTATCGCGGGACGGCAATCAGCCCCAGCATTTT
cdr3_aa: CSVVSRDGNQPQHF

v_call: TRBV5-6
j_call: TRBJ1-4
clone_size: .
d_call: .
cdr3_nt: TGTGCCAGCAGCTTGGGCTCCCGTGGAGAAAAACTGTTTTTT
cdr3_aa: CASSLGSRGEKLFF

v_call: TRBV24-1
j_call: TRBJ2-1
clone_size: .
d_call: TRBD1
cdr3_nt: TGTGCCACCAGTGACCCGGGACAGGCACACAATGAGCAGTTCTTC
cdr3_aa: CATSDPGQAHNEQFF

v_call: TRBV20-1
j_call: TRBJ2-7
clone_size: .
d_call: TRBD2
cdr3_nt: TGCAGTGCTAGAGGAGAGGCGGGGGGGACCTACGAGCAGTACTTC
cdr3_aa: CSARGEAGGTYEQYF

v_call: TRBV11-3
j_call: TRBJ2-7
clone_size: many
d_call: .
cdr3_nt: TGTGCCAGCAGCGGACAGAAGAGCTCCTACGAGCAGTACTTC
cdr3_aa: CASSGQKSSYEQYF

v_call: TRBV4-1
j_call: TRBJ1-6
clone_size: many
d_call: TRBD1
cdr3_nt: TGCGCCAGCAGCCCTTTGGACAGGGAAGGGGATTCACCCCTCCACTTT
cdr3_aa: CASSPLDREGDSPLHF

v_call: TRBV7-9
j_call: TRBJ2-7
clone_size: .
d_call: .
cdr3_nt: TGTGCCAGCAGCTCACCACCTGACGGGATAAACTCCTACGAGCAGTACTTC
cdr3_aa: CASSSPPDGINSYEQYF

v_call: TRBV5-1
j_call: TRBJ2-5
clone_size: few
d_call: TRBD2
cdr3_nt: TGCGCCAGCAGCTACCGGACTAGCGGAGTTCAAGAGACCCAGTACTTC
cdr3_aa: CASSYRTSGVQETQYF

v_call: TRBV2
j_call: TRBJ1-2
clone_size: once
d_call: TRBD1
cdr3_nt: TGTGCCAGCAGATTAGGACAGGAGACCTATGGCTACACCTTC
cdr3_aa: CASRLGQETYGYTF

v_call: TRBV29-1
j_call: TRBJ2-7
clone_size: .
d_call: .
cdr3_nt: TGCAGCGTTGTGTACAACCCACAGTACGAGCAGTACTTC
cdr3_aa: CSVVYNPQYEQYF

v_call: TRBV2
j_call: TRBJ2-3
clone_size: few
d_call: .
cdr3_nt: TGTGCCAGCAGACTCCAGGACATCGCGGGTACGCAGTATTTT
cdr3_aa: CASRLQDIAGTQYF